This TCR beta chain derives from a study of response to subunit inactivated influenza vaccine. General study results and limits: Every seasonal influenza vaccination brings in few new T cells, the authors suggested.

V shed 7 bases, J shed 11 bases, and the junction held 9 bases outside the gene matches. There are 12 residues in the CDR3. Germline V gene sequence: CDR1 SQVTM, CDR2 ANQGSEA. TCRdb re-called the RT-PCR reads with MiXCR, one entry per CDR3 protein. The sample includes 280,000 or so distinct CDR3 sequences, around a fifth of them seen just once. Points on this clonotype: The antigen remains unidentified.

The gene calls are TRBV29-1 and TRBJ1-5, with 9 positions matching TRBD1. This receptor was taken from a man between 45 and 75 years old who received an inactivated influenza vaccine. The sample consisted of PBMCs from blood, taken about 20 months after vaccination. CDR3 DNA sequence: TGCAGCGCCCGACAGGGGGATTCGGCCCAGCATTTT. Its translation is CSARQGDSAQHF.